These T cell receptor beta chains were read from a single sample in a study of HIV-infected children after antiretroviral therapy interruption. Using its own MiXCR run on the 3' RACE reads, TCRdb lists one record per CDR3 protein. The table lists fewer than 100,000 distinct CDR3 sequences, roughly 6.4% of them singletons, with about 1.1% in the top ten. The material sequenced was CD45RA+ CD4+ T cells from PBMCs, pooled from several time points, taken from a donor given antiretroviral therapy, either interrupted or continuous. The receptors here all came from a pool of human donors with HIV. Both conserved end residues are part of each CDR3.

J | V | CDR3
TRBJ2-5 | TRBV7-9 | CASISHQGGQETQYF
TRBJ2-1 | TRBV6-1 | CASIQDRGYNEQFF
TRBJ2-2 | TRBV19 | CATSVSNTGELFF
TRBJ2-3 | TRBV3-1 | CASSRTSGYGTDTQYF
TRBJ1-6 | TRBV21-1 | CASSFRGGGARNSPLHF
TRBJ2-3 | TRBV28 | CASSLGSRTRVTQYF
TRBJ1-2 | TRBV6-7 | CASSCRTGQLCYGYTF
TRBJ1-5 | TRBV21-1 | CASSKARLRGQPQHF
TRBJ2-7 | TRBV5-1 | CASSLDPRTEYEQYF
TRBJ2-1 | TRBV12-3/TRBV12-4 | CATRRAGSGNEQFF
TRBJ2-7 | TRBV3-1 | CASSHSSLSYEQYF
TRBJ2-3 | TRBV19 | CASSDGTTDTQYF
TRBJ2-2 | TRBV11-2 | CASSLRQTNTGELFF
TRBJ2-1 | TRBV18 | CASSRDRGSYNEQFF
TRBJ2-2 | TRBV11-1 | CASSLVSQGTNTGELFF
TRBJ2-6 | TRBV2 | CASSEARASGANVLTF